The 28 T cell receptor beta chains listed next were all sequenced from one sample in a study of beta chain features in type 1 diabetes. Every isolated RNA sample was fully reverse transcribed, so sequencing captured expressed TCRB transcripts. Libraries were prepared by immunoSEQ multiplex PCR; TCRdb keeps only in-frame clonotypes and omits some of them. The repertoire holds around 400,000 clones, with around 12% as singletons. Sequencing was carried out using naive CD4+ T cells from blood. Receptors originate from a man in his late teens or twenties in good health.

Turning to this clone: Germline and junction disagree at one end, which may indicate a read error. The gene calls are TRBV7-3 and TRBJ1-1, with 9 bases that match TRBD1. The CDR3 has 13 amino acids. CDR1 SGHTA and CDR2 FQGTGA come from the germline V gene. As DNA, the CDR3 is TGTGCCGGCAGCTCGGACAGGGGTACTGAAGCTTTCTTT. Translated, it gives CAGSSDRGTEAFF.

This clone showed up just a few times. The chain recombines TRBV29-1 with TRBJ1-3; D is perhaps TRBD1 (6 bases). The CDR3 has 12 residues. V lost 3 bases and J lost 5, with 8 bases in between. Per the germline V gene, CDR1 is SQVTM and CDR2 is ANQGSEA. The CDR3 coding sequence is TGCAGCGTTGACAGGGGTAGAAACACCATATATTTT. Translating gives CSVDRGRNTIYF.

Regarding this clone: This may arise from a read error, as a much more abundant clone is one base away. The rearrangement links TRBV11-2 to TRBJ1-2; TRBD1 might be the D (6 bases). Trimming removed 5 bases from V and 2 bases from J, with 9 bases in between. Per the germline V gene, CDR1 is SGHAT and CDR2 is FQNNGV. The CDR3 runs 13 residues. CDR3 protein: CASSPTGNYGYTF. In DNA, the CDR3 is TGTGCCAGCAGCCCCACAGGGAACTATGGCTACACCTTC. The full variable domain, completed using reference TRBV11-2 and TRBJ1-2, is EAGVAQSPRYKIIEKRQSVAFWCNPISGHATLYWYQQILGQGPKLLIQFQNNGVVDDSQLPKDRFSAERLKGVDSTLKIQPAKLEDSAVYLCASSPTGNYGYTFGSGTRLTVV.

Remarks on this clone: Other DNA sequences from this sample encode an identical CDR3 as well. The chain joins TRBV15 to TRBJ2-3; 10 bases fit TRBD2. Trimming cost V 4 bases and J 1 base; bases outside gene matches: 5. CDR1 and CDR2 (germline): LNHNV, YYDKDF (reference sequence). This CDR3 spans 16 amino acids. For the CDR3, the DNA is TGTGCCACCAGCACCTCCCTAGCGGGGGGCACAGATACGCAGTATTTT. Its translation: CATSTSLAGGTDTQYF.

This clone was picked up many times. This chain links TRBV29-1 with TRBJ2-7; 7 nucleotides align to TRBD2. The CDR3 spans 13 residues. Germline lookup yields CDR1 SQVTM and CDR2 ANQGSEA. With 4 bases clipped from V and 2 bases from J, the junction kept 5 bases outside the gene matches. The CDR3 spells CSVGLAATYEQYF. DNA for the CDR3: TGCAGCGTTGGGCTAGCGGCTACCTACGAGCAGTACTTC.

This clone has just a few counts. This chain connects TRBV9 to TRBJ1-2; TRBD1 matches at 9 bases. The germline CDR1 and CDR2 sequences are SGDLS and YYNGEE. Trimming cost V 4 bases and J 0 bases; bases outside gene matches: 10. This CDR3 region has 17 residues. DNA of the CDR3: TGTGCCAGCAGCCCCCGGACAGGGGCCCCCTCTAACTATGGCTACACCTTC. Translated, it gives CASSPRTGAPSNYGYTF. The full variable domain, rest sourced from reference TRBV9 and TRBJ1-2, is DSGVTQTPKHLITATGQRVTLRCSPRSGDLSVYWYQQSLDQGLQFLIQYYNGEERAKGNILERFSAQQFPDLHSELNLSSLELGDSALYFCASSPRTGAPSNYGYTFGSGTRLTVV.

In its sample, this clone was seen a few times. V usage is TRBV7-9 and J usage is TRBJ2-7; TRBD2 aligns across 10 bases. The germline V gene encodes CDR1 SEHNR and CDR2 FQNEAQ (reference sequence). The CDR3 is made up of 16 amino acids. V lost 1 base, J lost 1 base, and 4 bases stayed unmatched. The CDR3 loop reads CASSLGPGLASYEQYF. The CDR3 nucleotides read TGTGCCAGCAGCTTAGGACCGGGACTAGCGTCCTACGAGCAGTACTTC.

This clone was seen more than once but under ten times. The chain recombines TRBV30 with TRBJ2-2, with D possibly being TRBD1 (5 bases). This CDR3 has 13 residues. The germline V gene encodes CDR1 GTSNPN and CDR2 SVGIG (reference sequence). V lost 3 bases to trimming and J lost 4 bases, with 9 bases between them. The CDR3 sequence: CAWRRTSTGELFF. The CDR3 DNA is TGTGCCTGGAGGAGGACAAGCACCGGGGAGCTGTTTTTT.

This clone has a single count. The J gene is TRBJ2-5, the V gene TRBV14, with D perhaps TRBD1 (6 bases). The DNA matches TRBJ2-7 better at its end, which makes the J call doubtful. The germline CDR1 and CDR2 sequences are SGHDN and FVKESK. This CDR3 contains 15 residues. The CDR3 bases are TGTGCCAGCAGCCTAAACTACCGGGACATTTACGAGCAGTACTTC. Protein sequence: CASSLNYRDIYEQYF.

This chain uses TRBV5-6 with TRBJ2-2; possibly TRBD1 for D (5 bases). Trimming removed 2 bases from V and 3 bases from J, with 23 bases in between. Germline loops: CDR1 SGHDT, CDR2 YYEEEE. The length of the CDR3 is 19 residues. The CDR3: CASSFEAYVRGFDTGELFF. The CDR3 DNA reads as TGTGCCAGCAGCTTTGAGGCCTATGTTAGGGGTTTCGACACCGGGGAGCTGTTTTTT.

The chain carries TRBV28 and TRBJ1-1, with a possible D match to TRBD1 (6 bases). Trimming removed 5 bases from V and 5 bases from J, with 18 bases in between. The CDR3 extends over 15 amino acids. Looked up from germline, CDR1 is MDHEN and CDR2 is SYDVKM. The CDR3 bases are TGTGCCAGCAGTCAGAGGACAGTTATCGGGACTGAAGCTTTCTTT. Its protein product is CASSQRTVIGTEAFF.

This rearrangement joins TRBV5-4 to TRBJ2-1; D unresolved. V was trimmed by 1 base and J by 5 bases, leaving 10 bases between them. Per germline, CDR1 SGHNT and CDR2 YYREEE (reference sequence). The CDR3 loop spans 14 amino acids. CDR3 loop: CASSLLLPDNEQFF. As DNA, the CDR3 is TGTGCCAGCAGCTTGCTCCTCCCTGACAATGAGCAGTTCTTC.

The rearrangement links TRBV19 to TRBJ2-2; 7 bases line up with TRBD1. Germline lookup yields CDR1 LNHDA and CDR2 SQIVND (reference sequence). The length of the CDR3 is 14 residues. After removal of 6 bases from V and 5 bases from J, the junction contained 6 bases not matched to a gene. The CDR3 DNA reads as TGTGCCAGTAGCATCAGGGGGTTGACCGGGGAGCTGTTTTTT. It yields the protein CASSIRGLTGELFF. The whole variable domain, filled in from reference TRBV19 and TRBJ2-2, reads DGGITQSPKYLFRKEGQNVTLSCEQNLNHDAMYWYRQDPGQGLRLIYYSQIVNDFQKGDIAEGYSVSREKKESFPLTVTSAQKNPTAFYLCASSIRGLTGELFFGEGSRLTVL.

The V call is TRBV5-1, the J call TRBJ2-7; the D gene is possibly TRBD2 (6 bases). The V gene lost 4 bases and the J gene lost 0 bases, with 11 bases spanning the gap. Per the germline V gene, CDR1 is SGHRS and CDR2 is YFSETQ. The CDR3 totals 14 residues. The chain's CDR3 is CASSDRGSSYEQYF. The CDR3 bases are TGCGCCAGCAGCGACCGGGGGTCCTCCTACGAGCAGTACTTC.

The rearrangement joins TRBV30 to TRBJ2-1, with 10 bases that match TRBD1. Germline loops: CDR1 GTSNPN, CDR2 SVGIG (reference sequence). V lost 7 bases and J lost 4; bases outside the gene matches: 7. The CDR3 sequence is 14 residues long. CDR3 in DNA: TGTGCCTCACAAGACAGGGGGCTTTACAATGAGCAGTTCTTC. Translating gives CASQDRGLYNEQFF.

This chain joins TRBV14 and TRBJ1-1; 10 nucleotides agree with TRBD1. CDR1 and CDR2 from the germline V gene are SGHDN and FVKESK. The junction had 10 bases not matched to a gene; V was cut back by 2 bases and J by 4 bases. This CDR3 comprises 17 residues. The CDR3 reads CASSQQHFRDRGTEAFF. Here the CDR3 DNA reads TGTGCCAGCAGCCAACAACATTTCCGGGACAGGGGCACTGAAGCTTTCTTT.

The count of this clone is one. The chain joins TRBV5-1 to TRBJ2-1; 11 positions match TRBD1. The V and J ends lost 7 bases and 3 bases, in that order; junction bases with no gene match: 6. The CDR3 is made up of 15 amino acids. The germline V gene has CDR1 SGHRS and CDR2 YFSETQ. CDR3 coding DNA: TGCGCCAGCTCCGGACAGGGGGCGGTCTACAATGAGCAGTTCTTC. This encodes CASSGQGAVYNEQFF.

The gene calls are TRBV25-1 and TRBJ2-7, with 7 bases that match TRBD1. V lost 2 bases, J lost 4 bases, and 8 bases stayed unmatched. The CDR3 totals 15 residues. Germline CDR1 is MGHDK and CDR2 is SYGVNS. In DNA, the CDR3 is TGTGCCAGCAGTGAAGATGGCAGGGGGATTTACGAGCAGTACTTC. Translated: CASSEDGRGIYEQYF.

The gene calls are TRBV30 and TRBJ2-3; 7 bases are a match to TRBD2. V was pared by 2 bases and J by 5 bases, with 13 bases of the junction left unmatched. The CDR3 runs 16 residues. Germline loops: CDR1 GTSNPN, CDR2 SVGIG (reference sequence). This chain's CDR3 is CAWSTLGRGGGDTQYF. Written as DNA, the CDR3 is TGTGCCTGGAGTACCCTGGGGAGGGGCGGGGGAGATACGCAGTATTTT.

The genes are TRBV4-3 and TRBJ2-3; no reliable D call. CDR1 is LGHNA, CDR2 YSLEER, per germline. The V end lost 0 bases, the J end lost 2 bases, and 9 bases lay between the germline ends. CDR3 length equals 15 residues. CDR3 sequence reads: CASSQEQDSTDTQYF. The CDR3, as DNA: TGCGCCAGCAGCCAAGAGCAGGATTCCACAGATACGCAGTATTTT.

This clone was recorded a few times. The gene calls are TRBV30 and TRBJ2-5, with D unresolved. Germline V lookup: CDR1 GTSNPN, CDR2 SVGIG (reference sequence). V lost 5 bases, J lost 2 bases, and 6 bases lay in between. The CDR3 sequence is 11 residues long. The CDR3 here is CAWGSQETQYF. DNA of the CDR3: TGTGCCTGGGGTAGTCAAGAGACCCAGTACTTC.

This clone was observed a few times. This chain uses TRBV14 with TRBJ2-1, with TRBD1 as a possible D gene (6 bases). Per the germline V gene, CDR1 is SGHDN and CDR2 is FVKESK. V gave up 2 bases and J gave up 0 bases, with 14 bases separating them. This CDR3 is 17 amino acids long. In DNA, the CDR3 is TGTGCCAGCAGCCAAAGGGGGTCCCCTCTCTCCTACAATGAGCAGTTCTTC. Its translation: CASSQRGSPLSYNEQFF.

This chain links TRBV7-3 with TRBJ1-6; 7 nucleotides line up with TRBD1. The CDR3 has 14 residues. The V segment lost 5 bases and the J segment 9 bases; nucleotides outside the gene matches: 7. Germline V gene sequence: CDR1 SGHTA, CDR2 FQGTGA. CDR3 in DNA: TGTGCCAGCAGCACGCTCGACAGGGTTTCACCCCTCCACTTT. The encoded protein is CASSTLDRVSPLHF.

This rearrangement joins TRBV25-1 to TRBJ2-7; perhaps TRBD2 as D (7 bases). The V end was cut by 5 bases, the J end by 3 bases, with 17 bases between. The CDR3 has 15 residues. Germline V gene lookup returns CDR1 MGHDK and CDR2 SYGVNS. The CDR3 sequence is CASSPEGGVGYEQYF. CDR3 sequence (DNA): TGTGCCAGCAGTCCCGAGGGGGGGGTAGGCTACGAGCAGTACTTC.

This clone was observed a handful of times. The sample has other DNA sequences that encode this CDR3 too. This chain uses TRBV14 with TRBJ1-1; D perhaps matches TRBD1 (5 bases). Per germline, CDR1 SGHDN and CDR2 FVKESK. Trimming left V 3 bases short and J 2 bases short, with 7 bases between. The CDR3 is 13 residues long. The CDR3 spells CASSQGGNTEAFF. In nucleotides, the CDR3 is TGTGCCAGCAGCCAGGGGGGAAACACTGAAGCTTTCTTT.

The J gene is TRBJ2-3, the V gene TRBV6-1; 13 bases are shared with TRBD2. This CDR3 comprises 20 residues. Germline CDR1 MNHNS, CDR2 SASEGT. The V segment lost 1 base and the J segment 4 bases; nucleotides outside the gene matches: 14. CDR3 sequence (DNA): TGTGCCAGCAGTGAAGACTTTGGACTAGCGGGGGTCCCTCCCTCAGATACGCAGTATTTT. It yields the protein CASSEDFGLAGVPPSDTQYF.

This clone has a handful of counts. The rearrangement joins TRBV7-2 to TRBJ2-5; D not resolved. The CDR3 runs to 13 residues. V lost 1 base and J lost 7, with 10 bases in between. Germline CDR1 and CDR2: SGHTA and FQGNSA. The DNA for the CDR3 is TGTGCCAGCAGCTTAGGGAGCTTGGGGACCCAGTACTTC. It translates to CASSLGSLGTQYF.

Comments on this clone: One end of the junction fails to match germline, which may point to a read error. This chain connects TRBV5-4 to TRBJ2-7; 9 bases map to TRBD2. The length of the CDR3 is 16 residues. CDR1 and CDR2 from the germline V gene are SGHNT and YYREEE (reference sequence). The CDR3 DNA reads as TGTGCCAGCAGTTTGGGGCTAGCGGGACAGATCAACGAGCAGTACTTC. Its protein is CASSLGLAGQINEQYF.